This T cell receptor (beta chain) was recovered during a study of T cell repertoires in cytomegalovirus infection. In the study overall: Recently identified HLA-C-restricted CMV epitopes and well-studied HLA-B-restricted CMV epitopes were used by the study.

TCRdb processed the reads anew with MiXCR; each CDR3 protein has one entry. The sample contains 600,000 to 700,000 distinct CDR3 sequences, about 33% of which appear only once. A few counts support this clonotype. What it binds is unknown. Study-wide results and limits: Cumulative frequency (of public TCR beta family members) identified carriers of CMV plus the relevant HLA.

The CDR3 is 15 amino acids. V gave up 6 bases and J gave up 5 bases, with 19 bases separating them. The germline CDR1 and CDR2 sequences are SSHAT and FNYEAQ (reference sequence). This sequence was found in a human donor in good health (CMV status not recorded). Some clones in this sample may be carry-over from other donors' samples. Material: cultured PBMCs, obtained from culture after CMV antigen stimulation. The V call is TRBV7-7, the J call TRBJ2-5; possibly TRBD2 for D (5 bases). The CDR3 spells CASSPRGGPGETQYF. CDR3 sequence (DNA): TGTGCCAGCAGTCCACGAGGTGGCCCGGGGGAGACCCAGTACTTC.